Listed below are T cell receptor beta chains from one sample, sequenced in a study of blood T cell repertoires in COVID-19. This table comes from immunoSEQ multiplex PCR, and its TCRdb copy is limited to in-frame clones, with some not included. Of approximately 140,000 clones listed, roughly 78% are singletons. The specimen sequenced was peripheral blood. The receptors were gathered from a man in his fifties or sixties with acute or convalescent COVID-19. The CDR3 runs from the conserved cysteine through the conserved F or W.

v_call,j_call,cdr3_length,cdr3_aa
TRBV3-1/TRBV3-2,TRBJ2-3,18,CASSQDSGSMGLSVTQYF
TRBV2,TRBJ2-3,17,CASSSPLQGDLTDTQYF
TRBV28,TRBJ1-5,15,CASRTGGEGNQPQHF
TRBV2,TRBJ2-7,16,CASSIGLAVISYEQYF
TRBV4-1,TRBJ1-4,13,CASSPTGGEKLFF
TRBV4-2,TRBJ1-3,18,CASSQDLGQILSGNTIYF
TRBV20-1,TRBJ2-3,13,CSASPGGTDTQYF
TRBV20-1,TRBJ2-1,11,CSAPYANEQFF
TRBV18,TRBJ2-6,18,CASSPAGTGVSGANVLTF
TRBV6-5,TRBJ1-1,12,CASSRTGAEAFF
TRBV19,TRBJ2-1,13,CASRRNRIDEQFF
TRBV19,TRBJ2-1,17,CASSRGGTSGRYNEQFF
TRBV28,TRBJ2-1,16,CASSSGGGPSYNEQFF
TRBV18,TRBJ2-4,15,CASSLSGTGENIQYF
TRBV28,TRBJ1-5,13,CASVLITGQPQHF
TRBV19,TRBJ2-1,17,CASSMNGASGFYNEQFF
TRBV5-5,TRBJ1-4,12,CASSEDSKGLFF
TRBV5-1,TRBJ1-2,15,CASSLDTGLTYGYTF
TRBV7-2,TRBJ1-2,14,CASSQDRGSYGYTF
TRBV30,TRBJ1-4,13,CAWNGGFNEKLFF
TRBV12-3/TRBV12-4,TRBJ1-1,13,CASSLTVNTEAFF
TRBV7-8,TRBJ1-2,14,CASSLAGQAHGYTF
TRBV19,TRBJ2-6,14,CASSRSSGANVLTF
TRBV11-2,TRBJ1-1,13,CASSFTKNTEAFF
TRBV29-1,TRBJ1-1,12,CSVGELNTEAFF
TRBV5-1,TRBJ2-7,16,CASSRTSGKSSYEQYF
TRBV19,TRBJ1-1,13,CASSIGSGLEAFF
TRBV6-1,TRBJ2-6,15,CASSDLTSGANVLTF
TRBV5-1,TRBJ1-4,15,CASSSQGAPNEKLFF
TRBV5-4,TRBJ2-2,15,CASSASGGRTGELFF
TRBV2,TRBJ2-5,13,CASSVDTQETQYF
TRBV30,TRBJ2-7,13,CACSSTVLNEQYF
TRBV7-2,TRBJ1-2,12,CASSTDNYGYTF
TRBV14,TRBJ1-6,14,CASSQDPSASPLHF
TRBV27,TRBJ2-7,13,CASSLRWGGEQYF
TRBV28,TRBJ1-6,15,CASSSKGVPNSPLHF
TRBV3-1/TRBV3-2,TRBJ2-7,17,CASSQDPTSGRTYEQYF
TRBV6-5,TRBJ1-1,16,CASSYSHGRPNTEAFF
TRBV23-1,TRBJ2-7,15,CASSQTGTSVGEQYF
TRBV29-1,TRBJ1-2,13,CSVGFSGGYGYTF
TRBV5-6,TRBJ2-1,16,CASSLVAYTDYNEQFF
TRBV6-1,TRBJ1-5,19,CASSEMIQGAQDSNQPQHF
TRBV19,TRBJ1-5,16,CASMNRQKSYNQPQHF
TRBV27,TRBJ1-1,15,CASSLSGGMNTEAFF
TRBV7-9,TRBJ2-3,16,CASSLTGGRSTDTQYF
TRBV19,TRBJ2-1,15,CASSFGREAYNEQFF
TRBV29-1,TRBJ1-2,13,CSEIPDSHYGYTF
TRBV30,TRBJ1-5,14,CAWTYSGSNQPQHF
TRBV28,TRBJ1-1,14,CASSLSQAGQFAFF
TRBV5-4,TRBJ1-4,16,CASGERQGGGGEKLFF
TRBV3-1/TRBV3-2,TRBJ2-3,19,CASSPSGALSGVSTDTQYF
TRBV4-1,TRBJ1-1,15,CASSQVTGGRAEAFF
TRBV28,TRBJ2-7,15,CASSSSGTGVNEQYF